Below are 17 T cell receptor beta chains sequenced from a single sample in a study of cytomegalovirus exposure and HLA in healthy donors. The study ran its PCR with 60 Vbeta and 13 Jbeta primers. Clones were read by immunoSEQ multiplex PCR, and TCRdb kept only the in-frame ones, dropping some. The sample includes some 65,000 clones, 78% of them seen just once. Material: PBMCs. The receptor source for this set is a girl aged 10 to 17 in good health and CMV-seropositive.

The table lists this clone with a count of one. The V and J genes are TRBV15 and TRBJ1-4; no reliable D call. Germline values: CDR1 LNHNV, CDR2 YYDKDF (reference sequence). Trimming left V 2 bases short and J 3 bases short, with 4 bases between. This CDR3 contains 13 residues. The CDR3 is CATSRRANEKLFF. The CDR3 DNA follows: TGTGCCACCAGCAGACGGGCTAATGAAAAACTGTTTTTT.

This chain joins TRBV5-1 and TRBJ2-1; TRBD1 aligns across 7 bases. Germline values: CDR1 SGHRS, CDR2 YFSETQ. With V trimmed by 0 bases and J by 1 base, 1 base remained unmatched. This CDR3 has 15 amino acids. This chain's CDR3 is CASSLEQGSYNEQFF. In DNA, the CDR3 is TGCGCCAGCAGCTTGGAACAGGGGTCCTACAATGAGCAGTTCTTC.

The rearrangement links TRBV28 to TRBJ2-2; the D gene is possibly TRBD1 (8 bases). V lost 5 bases and J lost 7, with 17 bases in between. This CDR3 has 15 residues. Germline assignment: CDR1 MDHEN and CDR2 SYDVKM. CDR3 DNA sequence: TGTGCCAGCAGTCCGAACAGGGGGGGCGGCGGGGAGCTGTTTTTT. It encodes CASSPNRGGGGELFF.

The chain employs TRBV11-2 and TRBJ2-5; no clear D. The DNA matches TRBJ2-7 better at its end, which makes the J call doubtful. The CDR3 loop spans 12 amino acids. Germline values: CDR1 SGHAT, CDR2 FQNNGV. Here the CDR3 reads CASRHDMAEQYF. In nucleotides, the CDR3 is TGTGCCAGCAGACACGACATGGCCGAGCAGTACTTC.

V usage is TRBV5-1 and J usage is TRBJ1-5; the D is unclear. Germline V CDR1 and CDR2: SGHRS, YFSETQ. The CDR3 extends over 14 amino acids. V shed 0 bases and J shed 4 bases, with 8 bases lying between them. In nucleotides, the CDR3 is TGCGCCAGCAGCTTGGGGCAGGTGAATCAGCCCCAGCATTTT. Translated: CASSLGQVNQPQHF.

This sequence joins TRBV2 and TRBJ1-2, with 7 nucleotides matching TRBD1. Germline V lookup: CDR1 SNHLY, CDR2 FYNNEI. This CDR3 comprises 13 residues. Losses at the gene ends were 6 bases for V and 10 bases for J; bases not matched to a gene: 11. CDR3 nucleotides: TGTGCCAGCAGCCAATTTGACAGGGTGGACTACACCTTC. It codes for CASSQFDRVDYTF.

The V and J genes are TRBV9 and TRBJ2-1, with 8 bases matching TRBD2. CDR1 and CDR2 from the germline V gene are SGDLS and YYNGEE. The length of the CDR3 is 15 residues. V lost 1 base and J lost 5; bases outside the gene matches: 5. In nucleotides, the CDR3 is TGTGCCAGCAGCGTAAATAGCGGGAACAACAATGAGCAGTTCTTC. It specifies CASSVNSGNNNEQFF.

This chain connects TRBV18 to TRBJ1-1; perhaps TRBD1 as D (5 bases). Trimming shortened V by 6 bases and J by 5 bases, and 16 bases separated the two germline ends. This CDR3 comprises 14 residues. Germline CDR1 KGHSH, CDR2 LQKENI. The CDR3 DNA is TGTGCCAGCTCGACGAATCATAAGGGGACTGAAGCTTTCTTT. It specifies CASSTNHKGTEAFF.

The V and J genes are TRBV10-3 and TRBJ2-7; 7 nucleotides line up with TRBD1. The CDR3 contains 16 residues. Germline V gives CDR1 ENHRY, CDR2 SYGVKD. V lost 6 bases to trimming and J lost 1 base; unmatched junction nucleotides: 12. The CDR3 is CAISGVGQRASYEQYF. As DNA, the CDR3 is TGTGCCATCAGCGGGGTGGGACAGCGCGCGTCCTACGAGCAGTACTTC.

A few counts support this clone. This chain uses TRBV4-1 with TRBJ1-5; the D gene is possibly TRBD1 (6 bases). V was clipped by 4 bases and J by 3 bases, with 13 bases between them. Germline CDR1 MGHRA, CDR2 YSYEKL. This CDR3 region has 15 residues. The CDR3 reads CASSRERTDNQPQHF. CDR3 bases: TGCGCCAGCAGCCGAGAAAGGACAGACAATCAGCCCCAGCATTTT.

DNA for the CDR3: TGTGCCAGCAGCTTGGCCGGGACAGGGGGCACCGGGGAGCTGTTTTTT. It translates to CASSLAGTGGTGELFF. This sequence joins TRBV5-4 and TRBJ2-2; 11 nucleotides agree with TRBD1. Germline V gene data show CDR1 as SGHNT and CDR2 as YYREEE (reference sequence). The V gene end was trimmed by 0 bases and the J gene end by 4 bases; junction bases not matched to a gene: 2. The CDR3 is 16 amino acids. Full variable domain (rest looked up from reference TRBV5-4 and TRBJ2-2): ETGVTQSPTHLIKTRGQQVTLRCSSQSGHNTVSWYQQALGQGPQFIFQYYREEENGRGNFPPRFSGLQFPNYSSELNVNALELDDSALYLCASSLAGTGGTGELFFGEGSRLTVL.

The CDR3 sequence is CASSLPSPLAGSYEQYF. The DNA for the CDR3 is TGCGCCAGCAGCCTCCCCTCCCCGCTAGCTGGGTCCTACGAGCAGTACTTC. The chain has TRBV5-1 and TRBJ2-7, with D maybe TRBD2 (5 bases). Germline loops: CDR1 SGHRS, CDR2 YFSETQ. V was shortened by 4 bases and J by 1 base, with 21 bases between the two germline ends. The CDR3 length is 17 residues.

The chain employs TRBV28 and TRBJ1-5; a weak D match, TRBD1 (6 bases). Looked up from germline, CDR1 is MDHEN and CDR2 is SYDVKM. The CDR3 contains 16 residues. V was cut by 7 bases and J by 2 bases, with 18 bases left in between. The CDR3 sequence: CASIRHEGVGNQPQHF. The DNA for the CDR3 is TGTGCCAGCATCCGTCACGAGGGGGTTGGCAATCAGCCCCAGCATTTT.

The V gene is TRBV30, the J gene TRBJ1-4; D unclear. Germline CDR1 is GTSNPN and CDR2 is SVGIG (reference sequence). There are 15 residues in the CDR3. V gave up 3 bases and J gave up 0 bases, with 11 bases separating them. The CDR3 DNA is TGTGCCTGGAGGGGTCGGGTTGCAACTAATGAAAAACTGTTTTTT. Protein product: CAWRGRVATNEKLFF.

This clone was found once. J is TRBJ2-7 and V is TRBV7-2, with D possibly being TRBD2 (6 bases). Trimming left V 5 bases short and J 3 bases short, with 14 bases between. CDR1 and CDR2 from the germline V gene are SGHTA and FQGNSA. The length of the CDR3 is 14 residues. The DNA of the CDR3 is TGTGCCAGCAGCGCATCCGGGACTCGCTACGAGCAGTACTTC. Translation gives CASSASGTRYEQYF.

V is TRBV6-5 and J is TRBJ2-7, with 7 bases identical to TRBD2. This CDR3 has 14 residues. Germline lookup yields CDR1 MNHEY and CDR2 SVGAGI. V dropped 6 bases and J dropped 2; count of bases not matched to a gene: 7. The CDR3 here is CASSSSSGTYEQYF. CDR3 DNA: TGTGCCAGCAGCTCATCTAGCGGTACCTACGAGCAGTACTTC.

This chain connects TRBV21-1 to TRBJ2-4; whether TRBD1, the table's D call, matches the DNA was not checked. TRBV21-1 is annotated as a pseudogene. The CDR3 length is 17 residues. CDR3 residues: CASSKMVAGQGENIQYF. CDR3 sequence (DNA): TGTGCCAGCAGCAAAATGGTGGCTGGTCAGGGCGAAAACATTCAGTACTTC.